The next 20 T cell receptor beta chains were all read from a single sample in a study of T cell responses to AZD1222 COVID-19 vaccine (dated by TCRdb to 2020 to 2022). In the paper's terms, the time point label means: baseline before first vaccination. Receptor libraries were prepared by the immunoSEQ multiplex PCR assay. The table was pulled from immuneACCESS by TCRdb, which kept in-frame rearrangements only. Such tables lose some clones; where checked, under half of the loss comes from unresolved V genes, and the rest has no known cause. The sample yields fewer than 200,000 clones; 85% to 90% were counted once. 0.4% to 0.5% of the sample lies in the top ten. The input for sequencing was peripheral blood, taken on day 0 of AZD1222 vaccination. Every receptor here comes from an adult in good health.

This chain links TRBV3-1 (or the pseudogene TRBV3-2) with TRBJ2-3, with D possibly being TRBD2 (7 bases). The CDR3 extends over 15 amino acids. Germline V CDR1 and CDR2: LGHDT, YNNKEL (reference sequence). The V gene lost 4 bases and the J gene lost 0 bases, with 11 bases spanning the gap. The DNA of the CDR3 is TGTGCCAGCAGCCGGCGGGGGCCTAGCACAGATACGCAGTATTTT. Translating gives CASSRRGPSTDTQYF.

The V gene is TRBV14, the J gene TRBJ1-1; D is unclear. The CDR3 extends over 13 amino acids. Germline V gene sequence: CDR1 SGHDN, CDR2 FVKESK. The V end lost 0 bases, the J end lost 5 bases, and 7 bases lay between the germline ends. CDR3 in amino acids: CASSQDLRTEAFF. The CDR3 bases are TGTGCCAGCAGCCAAGATCTACGAACTGAAGCTTTCTTT.

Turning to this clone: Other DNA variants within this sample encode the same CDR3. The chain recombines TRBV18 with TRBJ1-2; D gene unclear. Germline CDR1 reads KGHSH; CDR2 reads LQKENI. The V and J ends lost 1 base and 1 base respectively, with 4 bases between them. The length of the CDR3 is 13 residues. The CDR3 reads CASSPQGNYGYTF. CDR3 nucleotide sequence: TGTGCCAGCTCACCACAGGGTAACTATGGCTACACCTTC.

The CDR3 nucleotides read TGTGCCAGCACCACTTCCTGGGGGTCTAAAGAGACCCAGTACTTC. This codes for CASTTSWGSKETQYF. This rearrangement joins TRBV6-5 to TRBJ2-5; D tentatively reads TRBD1 or TRBD2 (5 bases each). The length of the CDR3 is 15 residues. CDR1 MNHEY and CDR2 SVGAGI come from the germline V gene. Deletions cut 7 bases from V and 3 bases from J, with 18 bases between.

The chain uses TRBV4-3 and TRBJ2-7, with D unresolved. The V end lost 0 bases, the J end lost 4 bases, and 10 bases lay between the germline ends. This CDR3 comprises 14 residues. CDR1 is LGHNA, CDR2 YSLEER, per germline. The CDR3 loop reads CASSQELKGYEQYF. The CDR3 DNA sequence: TGCGCCAGCAGCCAAGAGCTAAAAGGATACGAGCAGTACTTC.

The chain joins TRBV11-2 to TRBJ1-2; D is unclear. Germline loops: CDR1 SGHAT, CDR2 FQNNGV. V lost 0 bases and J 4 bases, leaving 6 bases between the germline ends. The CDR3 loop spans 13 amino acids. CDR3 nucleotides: TGTGCCAGCAGCTTAGAGGGCCCCTATGGCTACACCTTC. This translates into CASSLEGPYGYTF. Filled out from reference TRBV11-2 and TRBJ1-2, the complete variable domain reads EAGVAQSPRYKIIEKRQSVAFWCNPISGHATLYWYQQILGQGPKLLIQFQNNGVVDDSQLPKDRFSAERLKGVDSTLKIQPAKLEDSAVYLCASSLEGPYGYTFGSGTRLTVV.

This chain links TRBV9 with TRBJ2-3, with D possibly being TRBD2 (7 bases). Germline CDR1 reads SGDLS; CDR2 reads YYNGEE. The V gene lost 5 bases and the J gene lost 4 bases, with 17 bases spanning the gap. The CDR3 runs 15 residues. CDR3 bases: TGTGCCAGCAGTGGGGGTGCGGGGGCGTCAGATACGCAGTATTTT. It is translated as CASSGGAGASDTQYF.

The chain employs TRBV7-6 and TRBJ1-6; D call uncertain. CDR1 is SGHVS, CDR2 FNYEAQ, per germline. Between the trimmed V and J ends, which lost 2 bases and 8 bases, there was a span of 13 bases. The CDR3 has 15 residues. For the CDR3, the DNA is TGTGCCAGCAGCTTAATGGAGGGAAGGGATTCACCCCTCCACTTT. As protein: CASSLMEGRDSPLHF.

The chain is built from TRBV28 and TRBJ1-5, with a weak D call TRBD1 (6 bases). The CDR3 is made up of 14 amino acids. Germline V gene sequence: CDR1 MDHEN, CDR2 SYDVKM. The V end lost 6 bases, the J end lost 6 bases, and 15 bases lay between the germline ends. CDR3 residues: CASSGSGGGQPQHF. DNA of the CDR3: TGTGCCAGCAGCGGCAGTGGGGGCGGTCAGCCCCAGCATTTT.

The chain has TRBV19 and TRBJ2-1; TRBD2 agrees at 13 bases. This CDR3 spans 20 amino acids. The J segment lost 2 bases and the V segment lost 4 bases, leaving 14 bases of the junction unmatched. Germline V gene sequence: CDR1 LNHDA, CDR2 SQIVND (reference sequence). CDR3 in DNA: TGTGCCAGTAGTACCGAAGTTACTAGCGGGAGGGGGAGACCCTACAATGAGCAGTTCTTC. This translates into CASSTEVTSGRGRPYNEQFF.

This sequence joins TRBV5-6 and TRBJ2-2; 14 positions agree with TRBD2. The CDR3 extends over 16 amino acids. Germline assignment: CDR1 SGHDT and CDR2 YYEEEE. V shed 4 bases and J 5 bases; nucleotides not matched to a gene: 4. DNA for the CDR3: TGTGCCAGCAGCACTGGACTAGCGGGAGGAACCGGGGAGCTGTTTTTT. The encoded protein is CASSTGLAGGTGELFF. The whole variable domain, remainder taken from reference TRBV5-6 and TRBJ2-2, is DAGVTQSPTHLIKTRGQQVTLRCSPKSGHDTVSWYQQALGQGPQFIFQYYEEEERQRGNFPDRFSGHQFPNYSSELNVNALLLGDSALYLCASSTGLAGGTGELFFGEGSRLTVL.

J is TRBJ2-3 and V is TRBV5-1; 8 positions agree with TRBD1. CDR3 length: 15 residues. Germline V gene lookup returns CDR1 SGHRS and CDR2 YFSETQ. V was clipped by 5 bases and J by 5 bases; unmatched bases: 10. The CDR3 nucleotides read TGCGCCAGCAGGTCAGGGGGCTCCTCTGAAGATACGCAGTATTTT. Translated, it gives CASRSGGSSEDTQYF.

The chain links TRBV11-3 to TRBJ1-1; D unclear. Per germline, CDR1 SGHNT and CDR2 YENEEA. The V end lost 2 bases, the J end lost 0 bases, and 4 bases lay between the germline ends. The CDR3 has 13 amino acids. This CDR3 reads CASSLSMNTEAFF. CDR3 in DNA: TGTGCCAGCAGCTTAAGCATGAACACTGAAGCTTTCTTT.

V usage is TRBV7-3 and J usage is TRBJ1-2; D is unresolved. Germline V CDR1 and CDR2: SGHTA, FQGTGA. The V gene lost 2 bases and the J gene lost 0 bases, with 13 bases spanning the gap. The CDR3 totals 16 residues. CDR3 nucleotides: TGTGCCAGCAGCTTATCTGCGGCGGATCCTAACTATGGCTACACCTTC. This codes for CASSLSAADPNYGYTF.

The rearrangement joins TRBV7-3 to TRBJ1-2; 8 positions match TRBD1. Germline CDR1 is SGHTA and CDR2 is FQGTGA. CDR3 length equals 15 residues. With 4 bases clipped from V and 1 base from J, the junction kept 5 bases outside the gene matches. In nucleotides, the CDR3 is TGTGCCAGCAGCTCACCCGACAGGGGTAACTATGGCTACACCTTC. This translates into CASSSPDRGNYGYTF.

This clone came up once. This chain's CDR3 is CASSLVTADYEQYF. The DNA for the CDR3 is TGCGCCAGCAGCTTGGTTACAGCTGACTACGAGCAGTACTTC. The V gene is TRBV5-1, the J gene TRBJ2-7; D not certain. Germline CDR1 and CDR2: SGHRS and YFSETQ. The CDR3 totals 14 residues. V lost 0 bases and J 3 bases, leaving 10 bases between the germline ends.

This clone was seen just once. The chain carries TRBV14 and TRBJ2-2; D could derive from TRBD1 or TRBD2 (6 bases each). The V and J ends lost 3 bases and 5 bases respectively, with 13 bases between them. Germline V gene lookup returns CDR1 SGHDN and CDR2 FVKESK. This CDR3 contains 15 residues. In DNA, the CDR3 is TGTGCCAGCAGCCAGGGGGGCCTGAGGACCGGGGAGCTGTTTTTT. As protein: CASSQGGLRTGELFF.

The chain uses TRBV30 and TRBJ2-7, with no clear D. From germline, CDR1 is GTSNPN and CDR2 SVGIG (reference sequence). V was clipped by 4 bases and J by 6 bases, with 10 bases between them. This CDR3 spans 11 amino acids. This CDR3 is CAWNSPSEQYF. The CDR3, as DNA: TGTGCCTGGAATTCCCCGTCCGAGCAGTACTTC.

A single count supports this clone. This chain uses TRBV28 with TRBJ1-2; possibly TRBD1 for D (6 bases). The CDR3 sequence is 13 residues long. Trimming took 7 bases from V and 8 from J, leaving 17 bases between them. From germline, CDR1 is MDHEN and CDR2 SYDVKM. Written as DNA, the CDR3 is TGTGCCAGCACCCGGACAGCCGAGAGGGGCTACACCTTC. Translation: CASTRTAERGYTF.

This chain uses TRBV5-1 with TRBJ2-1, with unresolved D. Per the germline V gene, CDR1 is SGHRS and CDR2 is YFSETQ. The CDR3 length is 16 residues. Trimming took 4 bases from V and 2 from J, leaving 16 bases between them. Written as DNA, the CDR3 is TGCGCCAGCAGCCCCGAAGGTGATACAGCCTACAATGAGCAGTTCTTC. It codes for CASSPEGDTAYNEQFF.